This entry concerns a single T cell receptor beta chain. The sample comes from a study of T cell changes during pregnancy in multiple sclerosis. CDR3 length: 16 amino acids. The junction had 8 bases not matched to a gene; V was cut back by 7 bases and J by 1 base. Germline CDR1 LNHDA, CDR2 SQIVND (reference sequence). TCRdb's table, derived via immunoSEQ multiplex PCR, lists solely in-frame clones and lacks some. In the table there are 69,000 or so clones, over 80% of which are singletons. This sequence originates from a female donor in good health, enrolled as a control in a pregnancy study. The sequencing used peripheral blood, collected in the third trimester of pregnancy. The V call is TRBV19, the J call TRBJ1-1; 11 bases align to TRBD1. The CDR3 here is CASIPGTGGRNTEAFF. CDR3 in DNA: TGTGCCAGTATTCCCGGGACAGGGGGGAGGAACACTGAAGCTTTCTTT.